The 21 T cell receptor beta chains below were found in one sample sequenced in a study of T cell repertoires in cytomegalovirus infection. One entry per CDR3 protein results from TCRdb running MiXCR on the reads. The sample consists of more than 150,000 distinct CDR3 sequences, approximately 17% of them appearing once. What was sequenced was CD8+ T cells from PBMCs. These receptor sequences come from a human donor in good health (CMV status not recorded). Some clones in this sample may be carry-over from other donors' samples.

V usage is TRBV6-5 and J usage is TRBJ2-1, with D possibly TRBD2 on 6 matching bases. With 1 base removed from V and 3 bases from J, the gap between germline ends came to 10 bases. CDR3 length: 15 amino acids. Germline V gene data show CDR1 as MNHEY and CDR2 as SVGAGI. CDR3 sequence: CASSYWRGDYNEQFF. CDR3 nucleotides: TGTGCCAGCAGTTACTGGCGGGGCGACTACAATGAGCAGTTCTTC.

This clonotype showed up just a few times. The rearrangement uses TRBV6-2 or TRBV6-3 and TRBJ1-1; D ambiguous. Germline V gene data show CDR1 as MNHEY and CDR2 as SVGEGT. With 6 bases removed from V and 5 bases from J, the gap between germline ends came to 19 bases. The CDR3 consists of 15 residues. The CDR3 bases are TGTGCCAGCAGCCTTGACACTCCCGGTAGGACTGAAGCTTTCTTT. Its translation: CASSLDTPGRTEAFF.

The J gene is TRBJ2-4, the V gene TRBV6-2 or TRBV6-3; D is unresolved. Germline CDR1 and CDR2: MNHEY and SVGEGT. The CDR3 consists of 15 residues. Trimming took off 6 bases at V and 1 base at J, with 13 bases between the two ends. Here the CDR3 DNA reads TGTGCCAGCAGAACCAGCCATCTTGCCAAAAACATTCAGTACTTC. Encoded protein: CASRTSHLAKNIQYF.

This clonotype has only one observation. V gene TRBV4-2 combines with J gene TRBJ2-1; possible D gene TRBD2, 6 bases. Looked up from germline, CDR1 is LGHNA and CDR2 is YNFKEQ. This CDR3 has 16 residues. V was trimmed by 0 bases and J by 2 bases, leaving 11 bases between them. The CDR3 sequence: CASSQDYSGTYNEQFF. The DNA for the CDR3 is TGTGCCAGCAGCCAAGATTATAGCGGTACCTACAATGAGCAGTTCTTC.

V gene TRBV7-2 combines with J gene TRBJ2-1; perhaps D is TRBD1 or TRBD2 (5 bases each). The germline V gene encodes CDR1 SGHTA and CDR2 FQGNSA. The V gene lost 1 base and the J gene lost 7 bases, with 20 bases spanning the gap. This CDR3 spans 17 amino acids. The CDR3 region is CASSLEEAGSGGNEQFF. The CDR3 DNA reads as TGTGCCAGCAGCTTAGAGGAGGCAGGGAGTGGCGGTAATGAGCAGTTCTTC. Filled out from reference TRBV7-2 and TRBJ2-1, the complete variable domain reads GAGVSQSPSNKVTEKGKDVELRCDPISGHTALYWYRQSLGQGLEFLIYFQGNSAPDKSGLPSDRFSAERTGGSVSTLTIQRTQQEDSAVYLCASSLEEAGSGGNEQFFGPGTRLTVL.

This clonotype was observed a few times. The rearrangement uses TRBV7-2 and TRBJ1-3, with D perhaps TRBD1 (5 bases). Between the trimmed V and J ends, which lost 7 bases and 3 bases, there was a span of 13 bases. Germline CDR1 reads SGHTA; CDR2 reads FQGNSA. The CDR3 consists of 14 residues. CDR3 amino acids: CASTIGGVGNTIYF. Here the CDR3 DNA reads TGTGCCAGCACTATCGGAGGGGTTGGAAACACCATATATTTT. Complete variable domain (other parts from reference TRBV7-2 and TRBJ1-3): GAGVSQSPSNKVTEKGKDVELRCDPISGHTALYWYRQSLGQGLEFLIYFQGNSAPDKSGLPSDRFSAERTGGSVSTLTIQRTQQEDSAVYLCASTIGGVGNTIYFGEGSWLTVV.

V usage is TRBV6-2 or TRBV6-3 and J usage is TRBJ2-5, with D possibly being TRBD2 (5 bases). CDR1 is MNHEY, CDR2 SVGEGT, per germline. Trimming stripped 0 bases from V and 5 bases from J, with 28 bases between. The length of the CDR3 is 20 residues. This chain's CDR3 is CASSYSRATSPSRSRETQYF. The DNA of the CDR3 is TGTGCCAGCAGTTACTCGAGGGCAACTTCACCCAGCCGGTCCCGGGAGACCCAGTACTTC.

The CDR3 protein is CATSVDSNQPQHF. The CDR3 nucleotides read TGTGCCACGAGTGTAGATAGCAATCAGCCCCAGCATTTT. The chain recombines TRBV28 with TRBJ1-5; D not certain. The CDR3 spans 13 residues. V lost 10 bases to trimming and J lost 0 bases, with 10 bases between them. In germline, CDR1 is MDHEN, CDR2 SYDVKM.

This clonotype was seen at least ten times. This rearrangement joins TRBV7-2 to TRBJ1-4; tentative D call: TRBD1 (5 bases). Germline V gives CDR1 SGHTA, CDR2 FQGNSA. The length of the CDR3 is 15 residues. V gave up 5 bases and J gave up 3 bases, with 13 bases separating them. The CDR3 bases are TGTGCCAGCAGCGCTCGGGACGGTCCTAATGAAAAACTGTTTTTT. This encodes CASSARDGPNEKLFF.

The chain is built from TRBV7-2 and TRBJ2-1; D gene ambiguous. The CDR3 has 15 amino acids. V was shortened by 4 bases and J by 2 bases, with 12 bases between the two germline ends. Germline V CDR1 and CDR2: SGHTA, FQGNSA. In DNA form, the CDR3 reads TGTGCCAGCAGCTCCCCCGGCGGTGCCTACAATGAGCAGTTCTTC. Translated, it gives CASSSPGGAYNEQFF. Full variable domain (missing parts from reference TRBV7-2 and TRBJ2-1): GAGVSQSPSNKVTEKGKDVELRCDPISGHTALYWYRQSLGQGLEFLIYFQGNSAPDKSGLPSDRFSAERTGGSVSTLTIQRTQQEDSAVYLCASSSPGGAYNEQFFGPGTRLTVL.

On this clonotype: This may come from a read error, since a much larger clone is one base off. The chain links TRBV7-9 to TRBJ2-7, with D uncertain. V was trimmed by 3 bases and J by 2 bases, leaving 20 bases between them. The germline gives CDR1 SEHNR, CDR2 FQNEAQ (reference sequence). This CDR3 contains 17 residues. The CDR3 DNA sequence: TGTGCCAGCAGCTTCGAAGGACGTTACGACGGAGCCTACGAGCAGTACTTC. Amino acid sequence: CASSFEGRYDGAYEQYF.

This clonotype was found a few times. The chain carries TRBV7-6 and TRBJ2-6; D unclear. Per germline, CDR1 SGHVS and CDR2 FNYEAQ. The CDR3 has 17 residues. The V and J ends lost 1 base and 0 bases respectively, with 10 bases between them. CDR3 protein: CASSLVGQHSGANVLTF. CDR3 DNA sequence: TGTGCCAGCAGCTTAGTAGGTCAACACTCTGGGGCCAACGTCCTGACTTTC.

The J gene is TRBJ1-2, the V gene TRBV4-3, with D hard to call. The CDR3 covers 17 residues. CDR1 and CDR2 (germline): LGHNA, YSLEER. V shed 0 bases and J shed 2 bases, with 16 bases lying between them. CDR3 sequence (DNA): TGCGCCAGCAGCCAAGATTTAGTGACATCCATCAACTATGGCTACACCTTC. This gives the protein CASSQDLVTSINYGYTF.

This clonotype was detected a few times. The chain employs TRBV6-2 or TRBV6-3 and TRBJ1-5; tentative D call: TRBD1 (5 bases). V lost 2 bases to trimming and J lost 7 bases, with 12 bases between them. CDR3 length: 14 amino acids. Germline values: CDR1 MNHEY, CDR2 SVGEGT. CDR3 sequence: CASSYDEGVQPQHF. As DNA, the CDR3 is TGTGCCAGCAGTTACGATGAAGGGGTCCAGCCCCAGCATTTT.

Only a few counts were recorded for this clonotype. CDR3 residues: CSVGEEETQYF. In nucleotides, the CDR3 is TGCAGCGTTGGGGAAGAAGAGACCCAGTACTTC. The chain couples TRBV29-1 to TRBJ2-5; D unclear. CDR1 and CDR2 from the germline V gene are SQVTM and ANQGSEA. The CDR3 sequence is 11 residues long. Trimming stripped 4 bases from V and 3 bases from J, with 6 bases between.

Many counts were recorded for this clonotype. J is TRBJ2-1 and V is TRBV11-2; 9 bases line up with TRBD1. This CDR3 spans 17 amino acids. Per the germline V gene, CDR1 is SGHAT and CDR2 is FQNNGV. V dropped 1 base and J dropped 6; count of bases not matched to a gene: 10. CDR3 loop: CASSLGPGQGPLNEQFF. The CDR3 bases are TGTGCCAGCAGCTTAGGTCCGGGACAGGGCCCTCTCAATGAGCAGTTCTTC.

The rearrangement joins TRBV7-9 to TRBJ1-2; TRBD1 is a possible D gene (6 bases). V was clipped by 3 bases and J by 7 bases, with 15 bases between them. This CDR3 comprises 14 residues. In germline, CDR1 is SEHNR, CDR2 FQNEAQ (reference sequence). The CDR3 coding sequence is TGTGCCAGCAGCTTGGGGGGCGGCGGCTCTGGCTACACCTTC. As protein: CASSLGGGGSGYTF.

This clonotype showed up many times. This sequence joins TRBV7-2 and TRBJ2-2; 8 bases fit TRBD1. The CDR3 consists of 13 residues. The junction had 2 bases not matched to a gene; V was cut back by 5 bases and J by 6 bases. Germline V lookup: CDR1 SGHTA, CDR2 FQGNSA. CDR3 DNA sequence: TGTGCCAGCAGCATGACAGGGGCCGGGGAGCTGTTTTTT. Its translation: CASSMTGAGELFF.

This clonotype showed up just a few times. The chain is built from TRBV6-2 or TRBV6-3 and TRBJ2-1; D may be TRBD1 (6 bases). Per germline, CDR1 MNHEY and CDR2 SVGEGT. V lost 6 bases and J 0 bases, leaving 15 bases between the germline ends. This CDR3 spans 16 amino acids. For the CDR3, the DNA is TGTGCCAGCAGACGACAGGATCGGAGCTCCTACAATGAGCAGTTCTTC. Protein product: CASRRQDRSSYNEQFF.

V and J are TRBV11-1 and TRBJ2-1, with D uncertain. Trimming removed 5 bases from V and 5 bases from J, with 13 bases in between. The germline V gene has CDR1 SGHAT and CDR2 FQDESV (reference sequence). The CDR3 length is 14 residues. The CDR3 DNA sequence: TGTGCCAGCAGCCTTTGGCCCCGCGACAATGAGCAGTTCTTC. Translated: CASSLWPRDNEQFF.

The rearrangement uses TRBV6-6 and TRBJ1-1, with D tentatively TRBD1 (5 bases). V lost 0 bases and J lost 4, with 6 bases in between. The CDR3 runs 13 residues. Looked up from germline, CDR1 is MNHNY and CDR2 is SVGAGI (reference sequence). CDR3 protein: CASSYSGATEAFF. CDR3 nucleotide sequence: TGTGCCAGCAGTTACTCAGGGGCCACTGAAGCTTTCTTT.